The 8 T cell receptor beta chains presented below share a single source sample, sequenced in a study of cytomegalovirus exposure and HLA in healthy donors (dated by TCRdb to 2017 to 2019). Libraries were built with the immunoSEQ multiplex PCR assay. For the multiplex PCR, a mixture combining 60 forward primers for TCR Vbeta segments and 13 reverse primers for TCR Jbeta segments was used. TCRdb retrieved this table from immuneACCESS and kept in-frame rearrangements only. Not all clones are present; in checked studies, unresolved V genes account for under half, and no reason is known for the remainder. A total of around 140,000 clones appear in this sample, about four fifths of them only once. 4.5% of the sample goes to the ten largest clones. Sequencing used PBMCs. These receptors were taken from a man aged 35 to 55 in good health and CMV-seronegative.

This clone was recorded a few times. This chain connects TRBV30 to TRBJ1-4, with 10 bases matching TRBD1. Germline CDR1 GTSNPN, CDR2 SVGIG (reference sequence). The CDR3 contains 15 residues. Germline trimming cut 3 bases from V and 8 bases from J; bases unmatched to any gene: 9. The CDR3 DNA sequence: TGTGCCTGGAGATCCCGGGACAGGGGTCTAGAAAAACTGTTTTTT. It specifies CAWRSRDRGLEKLFF.

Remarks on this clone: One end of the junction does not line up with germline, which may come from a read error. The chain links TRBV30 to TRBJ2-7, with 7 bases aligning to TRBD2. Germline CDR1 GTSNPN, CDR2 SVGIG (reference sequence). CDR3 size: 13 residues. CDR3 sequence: CAGRSGIRYEQYF. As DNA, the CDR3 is TGTGCCGGGAGGAGCGGGATCAGGTACGAGCAGTACTTC.

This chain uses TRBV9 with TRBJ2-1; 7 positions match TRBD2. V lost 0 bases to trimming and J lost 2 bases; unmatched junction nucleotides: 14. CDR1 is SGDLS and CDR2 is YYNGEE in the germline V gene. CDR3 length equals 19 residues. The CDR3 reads CASSVDGLWGRGPYNEQFF. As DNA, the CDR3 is TGTGCCAGCAGCGTAGATGGGCTCTGGGGGAGGGGTCCCTACAATGAGCAGTTCTTC.

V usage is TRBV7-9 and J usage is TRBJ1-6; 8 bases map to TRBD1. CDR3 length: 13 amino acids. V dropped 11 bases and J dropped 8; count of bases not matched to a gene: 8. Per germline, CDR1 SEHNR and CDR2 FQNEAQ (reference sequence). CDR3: CAGGQGGDSPLHF. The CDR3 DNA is TGTGCCGGCGGACAGGGAGGGGATTCACCCCTCCACTTT.

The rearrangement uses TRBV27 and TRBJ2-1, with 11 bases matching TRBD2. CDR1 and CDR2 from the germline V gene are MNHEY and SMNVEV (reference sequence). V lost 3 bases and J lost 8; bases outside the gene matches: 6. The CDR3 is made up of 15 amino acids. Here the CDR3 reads CASSFPTSGDDEQFF. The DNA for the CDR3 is TGTGCCAGCAGTTTCCCGACTAGCGGGGATGATGAGCAGTTCTTC.

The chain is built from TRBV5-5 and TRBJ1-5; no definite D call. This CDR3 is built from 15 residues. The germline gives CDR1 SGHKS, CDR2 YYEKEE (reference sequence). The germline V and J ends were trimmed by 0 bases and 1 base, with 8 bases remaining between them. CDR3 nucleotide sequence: TGTGCCAGCAGCTTGGTGGTCCTAAGCAATCAGCCCCAGCATTTT. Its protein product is CASSLVVLSNQPQHF. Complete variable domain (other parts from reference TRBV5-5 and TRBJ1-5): DAGVTQSPTHLIKTRGQQVTLRCSPISGHKSVSWYQQVLGQGPQFIFQYYEKEERGRGNFPDRFSARQFPNYSSELNVNALLLGDSALYLCASSLVVLSNQPQHFGDGTRLSIL.

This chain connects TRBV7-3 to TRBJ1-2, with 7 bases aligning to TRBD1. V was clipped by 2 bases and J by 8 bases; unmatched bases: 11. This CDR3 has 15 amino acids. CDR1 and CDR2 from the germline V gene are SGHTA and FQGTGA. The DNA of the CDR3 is TGTGCCAGCAGCTTAGGTGACAGGGTTTCCGGGGGCTACACCTTC. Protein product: CASSLGDRVSGGYTF. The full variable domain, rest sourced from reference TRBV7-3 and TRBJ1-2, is GAGVSQTPSNKVTEKGKYVELRCDPISGHTALYWYRQSLGQGPEFLIYFQGTGAADDSGLPNDRFFAVRPEGSVSTLKIQRTERGDSAVYLCASSLGDRVSGGYTFGSGTRLTVV.

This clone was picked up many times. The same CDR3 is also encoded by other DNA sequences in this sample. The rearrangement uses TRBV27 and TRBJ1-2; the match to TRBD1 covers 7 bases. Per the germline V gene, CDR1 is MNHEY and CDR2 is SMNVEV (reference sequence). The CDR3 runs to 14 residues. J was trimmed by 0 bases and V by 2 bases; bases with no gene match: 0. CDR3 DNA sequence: TGTGCCAGCAGTTTACAGGGGGCTAACTATGGCTACACCTTC. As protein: CASSLQGANYGYTF.